This TCR beta chain was profiled in a study of blood T cell repertoires in COVID-19. Study-level information: Researchers got acute and convalescent COVID-19 samples from the United States, Italy and Spain. T cells, B-cell-depleted T cells, or PBMCs provided the cDNA or gDNA that served as material.

Categorization into cohorts depended on clinical history that participants reported. Shortly before study entry, within 2 weeks, exposed participants had met a COVID-19 case. Repertoires were generated with immunoSEQ multiplex PCR, while TCRdb's copy carries only in-frame clones and drops some. This sample has 200,000 or so clones, with about four fifths found just once. The sequence was obtained from a woman aged 45-65 years who had been exposed to COVID-19. What was sequenced was PBMCs or T cells enriched from blood (not recorded which).

CDR3 in DNA: TGTGCCAGCAGCCCCGAGACAGGGGGCTCCTACGAGCAGTACTTC. Protein: CASSPETGGSYEQYF. This chain uses TRBV7-2 with TRBJ2-7; 9 positions agree with TRBD1. CDR1 SGHTA and CDR2 FQGNSA come from the germline V gene. The CDR3 is 15 residues long. The V and J ends lost 5 bases and 0 bases, in that order; junction bases with no gene match: 5.